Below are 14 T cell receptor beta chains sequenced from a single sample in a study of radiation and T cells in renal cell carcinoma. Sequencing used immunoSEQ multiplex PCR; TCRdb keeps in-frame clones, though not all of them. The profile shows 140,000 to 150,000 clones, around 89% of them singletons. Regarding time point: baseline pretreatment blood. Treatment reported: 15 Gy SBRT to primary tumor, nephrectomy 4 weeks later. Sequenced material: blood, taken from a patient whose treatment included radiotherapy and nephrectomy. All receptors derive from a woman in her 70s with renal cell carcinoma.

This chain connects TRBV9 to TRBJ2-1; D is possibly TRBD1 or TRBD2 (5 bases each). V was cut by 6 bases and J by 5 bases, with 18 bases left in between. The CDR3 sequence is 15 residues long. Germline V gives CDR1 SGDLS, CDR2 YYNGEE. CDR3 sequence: CASTQGTVSHNEQFF. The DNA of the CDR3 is TGTGCCAGCACCCAAGGGACGGTAAGCCACAATGAGCAGTTCTTC.

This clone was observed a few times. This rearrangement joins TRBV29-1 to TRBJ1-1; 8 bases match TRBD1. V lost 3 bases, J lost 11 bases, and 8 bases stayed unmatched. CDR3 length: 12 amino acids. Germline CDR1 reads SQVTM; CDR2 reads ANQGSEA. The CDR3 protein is CSVDRTGMGAFF. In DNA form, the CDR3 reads TGCAGCGTTGATAGGACAGGGATGGGCGCTTTCTTT.

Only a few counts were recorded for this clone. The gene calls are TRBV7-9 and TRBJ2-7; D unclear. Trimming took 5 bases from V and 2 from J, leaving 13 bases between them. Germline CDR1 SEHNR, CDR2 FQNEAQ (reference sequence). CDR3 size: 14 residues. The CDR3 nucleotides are TGTGCCAGCAGCCCTTTAACCGGAACCTACGAGCAGTACTTC. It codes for CASSPLTGTYEQYF.

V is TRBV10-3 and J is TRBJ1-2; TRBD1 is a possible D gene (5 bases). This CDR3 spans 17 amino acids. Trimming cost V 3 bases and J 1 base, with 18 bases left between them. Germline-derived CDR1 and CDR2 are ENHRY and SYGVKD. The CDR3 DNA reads TGTGCCATCAGTGATGACACAGGAGGCCTCAATAACTATGGCTACACCTTC. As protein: CAISDDTGGLNNYGYTF.

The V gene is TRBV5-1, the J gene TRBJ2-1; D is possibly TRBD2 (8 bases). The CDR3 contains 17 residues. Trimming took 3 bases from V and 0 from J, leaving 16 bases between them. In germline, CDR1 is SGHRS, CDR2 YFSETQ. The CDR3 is CASSSGGGGISYNEQFF. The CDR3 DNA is TGCGCCAGCAGCTCGGGAGGGGGCGGTATCTCCTACAATGAGCAGTTCTTC.

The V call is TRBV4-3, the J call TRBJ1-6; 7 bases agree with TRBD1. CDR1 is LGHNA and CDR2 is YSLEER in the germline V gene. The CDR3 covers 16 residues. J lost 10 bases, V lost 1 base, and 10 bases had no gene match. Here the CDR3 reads CASSQARTGRGSPLHF. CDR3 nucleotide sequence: TGCGCCAGCAGCCAAGCAAGGACAGGCCGGGGATCACCCCTCCACTTT.

CDR3 protein: CASSLARQGGSYEQYF. The CDR3 nucleotides are TGCGCCAGCAGCCTGGCCCGCCAGGGAGGATCCTACGAGCAGTACTTC. V is TRBV5-1 and J is TRBJ2-7, with a tentative D call TRBD2 (6 bases). The CDR3 extends over 16 amino acids. Germline lookup yields CDR1 SGHRS and CDR2 YFSETQ. V lost 4 bases, J lost 1 base, and 18 bases lay in between.

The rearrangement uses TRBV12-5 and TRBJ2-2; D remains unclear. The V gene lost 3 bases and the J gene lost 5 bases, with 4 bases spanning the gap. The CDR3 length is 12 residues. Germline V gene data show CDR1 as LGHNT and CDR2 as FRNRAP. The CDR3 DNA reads TGTGCTAGTGGTTTTTGGACCGGGGAGCTGTTTTTT. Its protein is CASGFWTGELFF.

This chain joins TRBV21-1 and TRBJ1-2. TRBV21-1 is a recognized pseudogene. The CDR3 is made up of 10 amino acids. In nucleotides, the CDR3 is TGTGCCAGCATAATCTATGGCTACACCTTC. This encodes CASIIYGYTF.

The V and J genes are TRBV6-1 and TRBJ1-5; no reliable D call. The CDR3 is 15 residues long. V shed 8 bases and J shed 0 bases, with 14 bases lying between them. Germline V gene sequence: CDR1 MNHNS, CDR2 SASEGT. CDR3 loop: CASLLRADSNQPQHF. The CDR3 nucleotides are TGTGCCAGCCTCTTGAGGGCTGATAGCAATCAGCCCCAGCATTTT.

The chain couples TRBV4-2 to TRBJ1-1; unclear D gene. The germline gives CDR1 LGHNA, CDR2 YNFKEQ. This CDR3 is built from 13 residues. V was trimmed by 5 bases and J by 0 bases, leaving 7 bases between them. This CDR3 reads CASSFGLNTEAFF. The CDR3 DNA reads TGTGCCAGCAGCTTCGGACTGAACACTGAAGCTTTCTTT.

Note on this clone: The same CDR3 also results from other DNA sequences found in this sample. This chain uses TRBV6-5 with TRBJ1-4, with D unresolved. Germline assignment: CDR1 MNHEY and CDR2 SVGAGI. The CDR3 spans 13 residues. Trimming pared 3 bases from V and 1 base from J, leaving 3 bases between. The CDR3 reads CASSYGTNEKLFF. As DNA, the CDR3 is TGTGCCAGCAGTTATGGAACTAATGAAAAACTGTTTTTT.

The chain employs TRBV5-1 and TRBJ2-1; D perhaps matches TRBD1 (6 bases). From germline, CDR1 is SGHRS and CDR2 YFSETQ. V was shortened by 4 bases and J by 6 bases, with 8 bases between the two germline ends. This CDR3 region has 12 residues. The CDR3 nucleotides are TGCGCCAGCAGCATAGGGGGCAATGAGCAGTTCTTC. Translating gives CASSIGGNEQFF.

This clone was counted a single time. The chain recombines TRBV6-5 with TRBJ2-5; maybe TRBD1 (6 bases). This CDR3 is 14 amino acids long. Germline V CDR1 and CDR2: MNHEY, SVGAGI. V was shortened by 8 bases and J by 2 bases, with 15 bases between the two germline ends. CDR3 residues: CASLGGTRQETQYF. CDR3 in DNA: TGTGCCAGCCTGGGTGGGACAAGACAAGAGACCCAGTACTTC.